This T cell receptor beta chain was recorded in a study of blood T cell repertoires in COVID-19. Turning to the study itself: The samples span acute and convalescent COVID-19 from the United States, Italy and Spain.

The CDR3 runs 17 residues. The germline gives CDR1 ENHRY, CDR2 SYGVKD. J was trimmed by 3 bases and V by 0 bases; bases with no gene match: 5. Profiled with immunoSEQ multiplex PCR; TCRdb holds only in-frame clones, not every one. The sample lists almost 95,000 clones, 72% seen once, with approximately 25% in the top ten. The TCR originated in an older woman in a cohort sampled during active or convalescent COVID-19. The rearrangement joins TRBV10-3 to TRBJ2-3; 11 bases fit TRBD2. Specimen: peripheral blood. The CDR3 nucleotides are TGTGCCATCAGTGAGTCCAAGCTAGCGGGGGGTACAGATACGCAGTATTTT. Its protein is CAISESKLAGGTDTQYF.